The T cell receptor beta chain described here comes from a study of technical replicates of blood from a few donors. Concerning this clone itself: Other DNA variants within this sample encode the same CDR3.

Germline trimming cut 0 bases from V and 8 bases from J; bases unmatched to any gene: 5. Germline V gene data show CDR1 as SGHRS and CDR2 as YFSETQ. This CDR3 contains 15 residues. Sequenced by immunoSEQ multiplex PCR; TCRdb stores in-frame clones only, minus some. The sample holds fewer than 85,000 clones, about nine tenths seen once. The V and J genes are TRBV5-1 and TRBJ2-1, with 10 bases fitting TRBD2. The sample comprised T cells isolated from PBMCs. The source of this sequence is a human donor in good health. This CDR3 is CASSLGLAGVDEQFF. As DNA, the CDR3 is TGCGCCAGCAGCTTGGGGCTAGCGGGAGTGGATGAGCAGTTCTTC.